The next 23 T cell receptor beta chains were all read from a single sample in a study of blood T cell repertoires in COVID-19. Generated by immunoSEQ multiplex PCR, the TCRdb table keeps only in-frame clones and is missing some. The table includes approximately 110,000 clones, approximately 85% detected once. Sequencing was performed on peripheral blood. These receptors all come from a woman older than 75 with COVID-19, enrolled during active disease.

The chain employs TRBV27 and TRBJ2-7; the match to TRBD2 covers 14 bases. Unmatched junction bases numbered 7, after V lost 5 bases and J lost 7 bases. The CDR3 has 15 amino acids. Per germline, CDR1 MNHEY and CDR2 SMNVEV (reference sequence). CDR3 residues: CASSMGTSGSGEQYF. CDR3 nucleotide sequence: TGTGCCAGCAGTATGGGGACTAGCGGGAGTGGTGAGCAGTACTTC.

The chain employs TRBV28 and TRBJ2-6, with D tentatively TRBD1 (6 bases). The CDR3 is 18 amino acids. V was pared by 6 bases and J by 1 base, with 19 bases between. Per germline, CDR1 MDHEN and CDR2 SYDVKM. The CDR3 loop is CASRLNRDKISGANVLTF. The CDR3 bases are TGTGCCAGCAGACTCAACCGGGACAAAATTTCTGGGGCCAACGTCCTGACTTTC.

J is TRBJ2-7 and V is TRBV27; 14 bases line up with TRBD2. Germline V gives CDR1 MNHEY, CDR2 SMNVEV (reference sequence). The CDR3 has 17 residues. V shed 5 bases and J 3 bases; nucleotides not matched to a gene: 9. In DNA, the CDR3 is TGTGCCAGCAGTACATACGCCGGGACTAGCGGGAGCTACGAGCAGTACTTC. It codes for CASSTYAGTSGSYEQYF.

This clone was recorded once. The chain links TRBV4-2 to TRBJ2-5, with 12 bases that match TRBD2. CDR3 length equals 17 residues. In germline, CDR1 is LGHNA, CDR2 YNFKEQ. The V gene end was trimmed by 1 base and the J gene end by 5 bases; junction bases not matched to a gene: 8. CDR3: CASSQGPLAGGRETQYF. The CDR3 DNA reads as TGTGCCAGCAGCCAAGGTCCACTAGCGGGAGGTAGGGAGACCCAGTACTTC.

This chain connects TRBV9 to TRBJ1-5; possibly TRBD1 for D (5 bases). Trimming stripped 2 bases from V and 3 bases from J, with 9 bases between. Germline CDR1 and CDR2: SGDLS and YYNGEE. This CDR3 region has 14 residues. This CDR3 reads CASSVGRVNQPQHF. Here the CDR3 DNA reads TGTGCCAGCAGCGTGGGCAGGGTCAATCAGCCCCAGCATTTT. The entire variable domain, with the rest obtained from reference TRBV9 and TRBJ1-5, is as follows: DSGVTQTPKHLITATGQRVTLRCSPRSGDLSVYWYQQSLDQGLQFLIQYYNGEERAKGNILERFSAQQFPDLHSELNLSSLELGDSALYFCASSVGRVNQPQHFGDGTRLSIL.

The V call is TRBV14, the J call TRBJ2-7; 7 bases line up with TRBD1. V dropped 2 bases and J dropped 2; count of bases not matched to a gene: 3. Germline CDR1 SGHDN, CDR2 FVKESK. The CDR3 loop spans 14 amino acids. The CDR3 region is CASSQPGQTYEQYF. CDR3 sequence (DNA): TGTGCCAGCAGCCAACCGGGACAGACCTACGAGCAGTACTTC.

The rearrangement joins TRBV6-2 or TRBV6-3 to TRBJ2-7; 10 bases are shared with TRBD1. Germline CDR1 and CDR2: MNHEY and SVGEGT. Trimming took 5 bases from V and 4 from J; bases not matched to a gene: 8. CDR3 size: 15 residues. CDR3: CASSETGGANYEQYF. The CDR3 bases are TGTGCCAGCAGTGAGACAGGGGGCGCGAATTACGAGCAGTACTTC.

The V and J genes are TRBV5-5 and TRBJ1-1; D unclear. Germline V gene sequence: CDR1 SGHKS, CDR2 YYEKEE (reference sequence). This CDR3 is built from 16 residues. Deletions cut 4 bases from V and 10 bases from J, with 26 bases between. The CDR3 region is CASSLSSRVVVAVAFF. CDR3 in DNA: TGTGCCAGCAGCCTATCTTCAAGGGTGGTGGTAGCGGTAGCTTTCTTT.

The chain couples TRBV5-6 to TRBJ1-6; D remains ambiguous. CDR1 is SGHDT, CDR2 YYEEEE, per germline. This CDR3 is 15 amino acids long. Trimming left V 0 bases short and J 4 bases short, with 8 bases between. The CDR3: CASSLERRYNSPLHF. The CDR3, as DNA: TGTGCCAGCAGCTTGGAGAGAAGATATAATTCACCCCTCCACTTT.

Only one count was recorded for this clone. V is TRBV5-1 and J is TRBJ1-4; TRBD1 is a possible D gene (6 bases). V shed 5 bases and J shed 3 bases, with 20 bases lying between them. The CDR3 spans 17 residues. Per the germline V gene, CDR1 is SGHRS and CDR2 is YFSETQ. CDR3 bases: TGCGCCAGCAGACCCACTGGGTTCCGACAGGCTAATGAAAAACTGTTTTTT. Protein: CASRPTGFRQANEKLFF.

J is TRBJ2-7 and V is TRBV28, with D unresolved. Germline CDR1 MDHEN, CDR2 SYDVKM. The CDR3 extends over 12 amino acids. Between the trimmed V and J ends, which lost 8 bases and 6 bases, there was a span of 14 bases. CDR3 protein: CASRRPSGEQYF. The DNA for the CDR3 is TGTGCCAGCCGCCGTCCGTCGGGCGAGCAGTACTTC.

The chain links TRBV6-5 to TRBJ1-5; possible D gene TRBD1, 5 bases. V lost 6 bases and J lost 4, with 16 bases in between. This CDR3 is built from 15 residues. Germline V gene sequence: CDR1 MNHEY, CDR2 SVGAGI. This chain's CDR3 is CASRLDRQGNQPQHF. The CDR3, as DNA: TGTGCCAGCAGGCTAGACAGACAAGGGAATCAGCCCCAGCATTTT.

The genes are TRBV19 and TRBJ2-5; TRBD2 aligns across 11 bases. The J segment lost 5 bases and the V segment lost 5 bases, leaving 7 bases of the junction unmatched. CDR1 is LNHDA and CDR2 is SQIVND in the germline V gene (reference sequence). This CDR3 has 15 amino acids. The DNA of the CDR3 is TGTGCCAGTAGTTTAGCGGGAGGGCCGCGGGAGACCCAGTACTTC. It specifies CASSLAGGPRETQYF.

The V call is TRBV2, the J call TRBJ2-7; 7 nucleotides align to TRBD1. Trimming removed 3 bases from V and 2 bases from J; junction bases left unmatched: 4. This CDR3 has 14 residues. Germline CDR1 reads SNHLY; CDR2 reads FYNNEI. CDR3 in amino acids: CASSDLRGTYEQYF. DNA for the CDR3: TGTGCCAGCAGTGACCTCAGGGGGACCTACGAGCAGTACTTC.

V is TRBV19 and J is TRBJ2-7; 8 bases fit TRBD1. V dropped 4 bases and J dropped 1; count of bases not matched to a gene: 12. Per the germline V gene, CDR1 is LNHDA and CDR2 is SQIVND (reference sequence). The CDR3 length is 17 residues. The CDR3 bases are TGTGCCAGTAGTACAATAGTTGGGACAGGACAATCCTACGAGCAGTACTTC. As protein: CASSTIVGTGQSYEQYF.

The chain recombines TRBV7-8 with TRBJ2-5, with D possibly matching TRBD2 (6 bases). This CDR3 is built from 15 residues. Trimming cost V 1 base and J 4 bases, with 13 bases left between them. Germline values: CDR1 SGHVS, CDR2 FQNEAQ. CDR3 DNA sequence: TGTGCCAGCAGCTTAGAGATCGGGAGAGGAGAGACCCAGTACTTC. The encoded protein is CASSLEIGRGETQYF. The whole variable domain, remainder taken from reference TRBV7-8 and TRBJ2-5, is GAGVSQSPRYKVAKRGQDVALRCDPISGHVSLFWYQQALGQGPEFLTYFQNEAQLDKSGLPSDRFFAERPEGSVSTLKIQRTQQEDSAVYLCASSLEIGRGETQYFGPGTRLLVL.

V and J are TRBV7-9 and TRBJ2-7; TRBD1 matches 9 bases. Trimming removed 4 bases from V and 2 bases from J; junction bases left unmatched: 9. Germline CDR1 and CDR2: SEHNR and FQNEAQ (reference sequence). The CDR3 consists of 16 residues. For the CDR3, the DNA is TGTGCCAGCAGCTCGAATCGGGACAGGGTCACCTACGAGCAGTACTTC. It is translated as CASSSNRDRVTYEQYF.

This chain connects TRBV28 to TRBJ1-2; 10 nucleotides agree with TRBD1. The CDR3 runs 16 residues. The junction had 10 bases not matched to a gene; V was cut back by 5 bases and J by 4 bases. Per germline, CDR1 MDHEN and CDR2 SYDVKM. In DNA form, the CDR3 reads TGTGCCAGCAGTCCCCCCGGGACAGGGGCCGTCTATGGCTACACCTTC. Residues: CASSPPGTGAVYGYTF.

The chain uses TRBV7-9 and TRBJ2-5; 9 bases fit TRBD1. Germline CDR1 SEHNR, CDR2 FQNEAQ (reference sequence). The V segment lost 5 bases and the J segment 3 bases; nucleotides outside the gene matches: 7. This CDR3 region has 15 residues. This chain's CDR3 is CASSIWTGVEETQYF. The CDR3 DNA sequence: TGTGCCAGCAGCATCTGGACAGGGGTGGAAGAGACCCAGTACTTC. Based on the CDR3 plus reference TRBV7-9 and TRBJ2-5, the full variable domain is DTGVSQNPRHKITKRGQNVTFRCDPISEHNRLYWYRQTLGQGPEFLTYFQNEAQLEKSRLLSDRFSAERPKGSFSTLEIQRTEQGDSAMYLCASSIWTGVEETQYFGPGTRLLVL.

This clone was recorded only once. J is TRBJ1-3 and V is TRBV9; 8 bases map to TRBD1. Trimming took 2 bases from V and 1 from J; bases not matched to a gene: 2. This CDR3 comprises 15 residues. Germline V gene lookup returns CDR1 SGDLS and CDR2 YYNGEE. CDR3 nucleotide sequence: TGTGCCAGCAGCGTTACAGGGGGATCTGGAAACACCATATATTTT. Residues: CASSVTGGSGNTIYF.

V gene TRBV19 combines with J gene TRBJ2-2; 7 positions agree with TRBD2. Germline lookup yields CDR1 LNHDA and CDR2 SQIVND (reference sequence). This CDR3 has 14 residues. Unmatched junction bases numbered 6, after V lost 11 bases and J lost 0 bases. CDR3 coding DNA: TGTGCCGGGGGGGATCGGACGAACACCGGGGAGCTGTTTTTT. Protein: CAGGDRTNTGELFF.

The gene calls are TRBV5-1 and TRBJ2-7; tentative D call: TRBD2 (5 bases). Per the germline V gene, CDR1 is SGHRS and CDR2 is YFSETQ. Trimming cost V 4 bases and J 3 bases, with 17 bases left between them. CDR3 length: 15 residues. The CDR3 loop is CASSQRLGEDYEQYF. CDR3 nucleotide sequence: TGCGCCAGCAGCCAAAGACTGGGAGAGGACTACGAGCAGTACTTC.

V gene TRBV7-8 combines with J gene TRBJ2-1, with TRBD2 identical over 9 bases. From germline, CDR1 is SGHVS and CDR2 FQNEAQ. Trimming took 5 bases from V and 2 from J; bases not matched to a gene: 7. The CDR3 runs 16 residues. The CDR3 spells CASSPRAGGTYNEQFF. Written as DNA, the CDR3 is TGTGCCAGCAGCCCCAGAGCGGGAGGCACCTACAATGAGCAGTTCTTC.